This T cell receptor (beta chain) was captured in a study of CD8 T cells in ankylosing spondylitis. This clonotype was counted at least ten times. Its antigen is unidentified. The germline V gene has CDR1 MGHDK and CDR2 SYGVNS. With V trimmed by 4 bases and J by 7 bases, 8 bases remained unmatched. The CDR3 runs to 14 residues. One entry per CDR3 protein results from TCRdb running MiXCR on the 5' RACE reads. This table has about 210,000 distinct CDR3 sequences, approximately 7.4% appearing once. General study results and limits: Ankylosing spondylitis blood seemed to carry a telltale TCR beta motif made of seven or eight highly homologous variants. There was reportedly significant enrichment of clones that were disease-linked in matched ankylosing spondylitis synovial fluid.

The sequenced sample consisted of blood, either unsorted or a sorted T cell fraction (not recorded which). This clonotype originated in a male donor with ankylosing spondylitis. The V gene is TRBV25-1, the J gene TRBJ2-7; 9 nucleotides align to TRBD2. As DNA, the CDR3 is TGTGCCAGCAGTGCGGGCGGGAGGGCCTGGGAGCAGTACTTC. Translated: CASSAGGRAWEQYF.